This T cell receptor (beta chain) came from a study of T-cell memory formation after mild COVID-19 (dated by TCRdb to the early 2020s). About the investigation overall: TCR sequence clusters from the two donors were found to be largely donor specific. The cohort was made up of two young adult volunteers, one female and one male, who were previously healthy. In a couple of donors, T-cell clones that expanded and contracted after mild COVID-19 were followed by sequencing TCRalpha and TCRbeta repertoires longitudinally. General study outcomes and caveats: Clones contracting from day 15 to 85 had balanced CD4/CD8 phenotypes, while a second wave expanding from day 15 to 37 was biased towards CD4+. The study covered only a couple of mild cases, and larger cohorts including severe cases with pre-infection samples were considered necessary. The second-wave clones that peaked on day 37 were not confirmed to be SARS-CoV-2 specific. Some responding clones were detected in pre-infection memory, which suggested that pre-existing cross-reactive memory T cells had joined the SARS-CoV-2 response. Contracting CD4+ clones were found mainly in CM and EM memory subsets, while CD8+ clones were enriched in EMRA.

The table lists this clonotype with a few counts. Its antigen is not yet known. No much larger clone exists at a distance of one base, and base qualities are not known. Ficoll-Paque density gradient centrifugation was used to isolate PBMCs. Instrument used: Illumina NovaSeq 6000. TCRalpha and TCRbeta cDNA libraries were constructed by 5'RACE with constant-segment primers, with sample barcodes and unique molecular identifiers being introduced. RNA was extracted from every sample with Trizol reagent. Amplification of the libraries took two PCR steps, and the second step added a second sample barcode plus Illumina TruSeq adapters. Sequencing of the libraries was done on an Illumina NovaSeq, producing 2 x 150 bp paired-end reads. As for how the authors treated the data: The reads were demultiplexed and collapsed into UMI-guided consensus sequences using migec v1.2.7. With mixcr v2.1.11, UMI consensuses were aligned to TRA and TRB V and J templates and assembled into clonotypes. Expanded or contracted clonotypes were those called significant by both edgeR and NoisET, with noise models trained on biological replicates. For edgeR calls, the thresholds were a false discovery rate-adjusted p below 0.01 and a log2 fold-change of 1. PCA with hierarchical clustering of max-normalized trajectories of the 1000 most abundant clonotypes was used as exploratory dynamics analysis. The CD4 or CD8 phenotype of responding clones was assigned using the separately sequenced CD4+ and CD8+ repertoires. The public reads were reprocessed in TCRdb via fastp at Q25 and MiXCR, keeping in-frame beta chains. Rows are combined by CDR3 protein, so each entry shows the most common genes and DNA. The authors' filters were not applied to this entry. This sample holds around 210,000 distinct CDR3 sequences; 7.5% to 10% were observed only once. Around 3.4% of the sample is in the top ten clones.

The germline V gene encodes CDR1 SNHLY and CDR2 FYNNEI. The CDR3 has 12 amino acids, counting the end cysteine and phenylalanine. Only the CDR3 portion is preserved as DNA: 36 bases, with reading frame beginning at the first base. Trimming takes 5 bases from V and 4 bases from J, and the germline ends sit 8 bases apart. The sequenced sample consisted of PBMCs or a T cell subset sorted from them (not recorded which). This clonotype was obtained from a man aged 18 to 30 who had mild COVID-19 (a few samples of this study predate the infection). The sample titles of this study are shuffled in the database, so cell type and time point are left out; the donor was told from shared clones. The V and J segments used are TRBV2 and TRBJ2-5, with the D gene uncertain. CDR3 loop: CASSNLVETQYF. The DNA is TGTGCCAGCAGTAACCTGGTAGAGACCCAGTACTTC.